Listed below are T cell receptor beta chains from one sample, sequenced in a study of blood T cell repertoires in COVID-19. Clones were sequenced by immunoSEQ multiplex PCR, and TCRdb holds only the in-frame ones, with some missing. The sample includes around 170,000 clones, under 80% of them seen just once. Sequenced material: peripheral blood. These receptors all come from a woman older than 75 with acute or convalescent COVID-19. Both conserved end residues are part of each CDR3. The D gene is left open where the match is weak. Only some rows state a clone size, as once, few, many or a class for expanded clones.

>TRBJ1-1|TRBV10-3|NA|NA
TGTGCCATCGGCTTACACAGGAACACTGAAGCTTTCTTT
CAIGLHRNTEAFF
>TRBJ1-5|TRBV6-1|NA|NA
TGTGCCAGCAGTGAATTCTGGAGAAGCAATCAGCCCCAGCATTTT
CASSEFWRSNQPQHF
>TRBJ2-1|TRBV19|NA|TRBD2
TGTGCCAGTAGTCCGGGACTAGCGCCAAATGAGCAGTTCTTC
CASSPGLAPNEQFF
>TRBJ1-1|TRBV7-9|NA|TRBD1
TGTGCCAGCAGCTTACGGACAGGGGGAAACACTGAAGCTTTCTTT
CASSLRTGGNTEAFF
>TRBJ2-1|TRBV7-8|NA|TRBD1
TGTGCCAGCAGCTCACTACGGGGACAGGGGGAAAATGAGCAGTTCTTC
CASSSLRGQGENEQFF
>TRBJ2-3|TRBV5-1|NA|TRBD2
TGCGCCAGCAGCTTTTTAGCGGGAGGTAGCACAGATACGCAGTATTTT
CASSFLAGGSTDTQYF
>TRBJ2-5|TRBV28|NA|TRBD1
TGTGCCAGCAGTTTACGCAGGGGGCGCGGGCAAGAGACCCAGTACTTC
CASSLRRGRGQETQYF
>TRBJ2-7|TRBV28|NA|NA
TGTGCCAGCACCTCGCGGGACAGCTCCTACGAGCAGTACTTC
CASTSRDSSYEQYF
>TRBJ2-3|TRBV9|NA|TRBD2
TGTGCCAGCAGCGTAGCGGGAGGGCCAGATACGCAGTATTTT
CASSVAGGPDTQYF
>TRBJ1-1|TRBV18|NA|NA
TGTGCCAGCTCGAAAGGGGTAAACACTGAAGCTTTCTTT
CASSKGVNTEAFF
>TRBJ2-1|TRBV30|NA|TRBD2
TGTGCCTGGAGTGAGCTCACTAGCGGGAGAAGTGAGCAGTTCTTC
CAWSELTSGRSEQFF
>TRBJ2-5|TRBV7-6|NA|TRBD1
TGTGCCAGCAGCTTAGCGCCAGGGGGCCAAGAGACCCAGTACTTC
CASSLAPGGQETQYF
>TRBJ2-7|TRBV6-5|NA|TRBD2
TGTGCCAGCAGTTGGGGACTAGCGGGAACGTACGAGCAGTACTTC
CASSWGLAGTYEQYF
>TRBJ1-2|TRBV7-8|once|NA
TGTGCCAGCAGCCCCCAGGGTAGGGGCTACACCTTC
CASSPQGRGYTF
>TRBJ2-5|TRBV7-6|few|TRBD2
TGTGCCAGCAGCTACGCATGGGGTAGCGGGTACCAAGAGACCCAGTACTTC
CASSYAWGSGYQETQYF
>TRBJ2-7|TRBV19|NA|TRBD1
TGTGCCATTACGAGGCGACAGGGACGATTCAGGGCCTACGAGCAGTACTTC
CAITRRQGRFRAYEQYF
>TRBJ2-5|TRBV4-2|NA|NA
TGTGCCAGCAGCCAAAGGGGGGGACCAATACAAGAGACCCAGTACTTC
CASSQRGGPIQETQYF
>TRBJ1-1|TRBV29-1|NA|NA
TGCAGCGGGGACAAGAACACTGAAGCTTTCTTT
CSGDKNTEAFF
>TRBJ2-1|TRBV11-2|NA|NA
TGTGCCAGCAAAACCGGGATCAGTGGCAATGAGCAGTTCTTC
CASKTGISGNEQFF
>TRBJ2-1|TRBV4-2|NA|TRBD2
TGTGCCAGCAGCCAGCCCCCGGGACTAGCGGCCCACAATGAGCAGTTCTTC
CASSQPPGLAAHNEQFF
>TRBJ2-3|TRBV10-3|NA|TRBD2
TGTGCCATCAGTGAGACTAGCGGGAGCACAGATACGCAGTATTTT
CAISETSGSTDTQYF
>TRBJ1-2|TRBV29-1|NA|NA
TGCAGCGTGGGAGAAGGCTACACCTTC
CSVGEGYTF
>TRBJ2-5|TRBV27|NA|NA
TGTGCCAGCAGTTCCAGGGGGGCCTCAGCCCCGTACGGAGAGACCCAGTACTTC
CASSSRGASAPYGETQYF
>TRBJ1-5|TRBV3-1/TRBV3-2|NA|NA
TGTGCCAGCAGCCAAAGTGGACAGAGCAATCAGCCCCAGCATTTT
CASSQSGQSNQPQHF
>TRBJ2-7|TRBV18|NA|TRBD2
TGTGCCAGCTCACCAGCTGGACTAGCGGGTATAGGCGAGCAGTACTTC
CASSPAGLAGIGEQYF
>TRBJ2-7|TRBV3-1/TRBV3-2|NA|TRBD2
TGTGCCAGCAGCCAAGGGACTAGCGGGAGTGAGGAGCAGTACTTC
CASSQGTSGSEEQYF
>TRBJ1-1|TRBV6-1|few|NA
TGTGCCAGCAGTGAACTGACAGGAGCCGAAGCTTTCTTT
CASSELTGAEAFF
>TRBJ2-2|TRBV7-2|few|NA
TGTGCCAGCAGCTTAGATGCGGGACAGAGTACCGGGGAGCTGTTTTTT
CASSLDAGQSTGELFF
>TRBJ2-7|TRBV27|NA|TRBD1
TGTGCCAGCAGTTTCCAAGCGGGACAGGGTGATAGCGAGCAGTACTTC
CASSFQAGQGDSEQYF
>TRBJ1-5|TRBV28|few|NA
TGTGCCAGTACCTTGGGGGGAACGGGCAATCAGCCCCAGCATTTT
CASTLGGTGNQPQHF
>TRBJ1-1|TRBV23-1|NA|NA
TGCGCCAGCAGTCAATTCGTGGACCTGGAGGGGGAAGCTTTCTTT
CASSQFVDLEGEAFF
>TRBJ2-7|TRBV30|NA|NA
TGTGCCTGGAGTGTACCGTGGGCTTACGAGCAGTACTTC
CAWSVPWAYEQYF
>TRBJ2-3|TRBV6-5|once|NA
TGTGCCAGCAGTCCCCACATTAGCACAGATACGCAGTATTTT
CASSPHISTDTQYF
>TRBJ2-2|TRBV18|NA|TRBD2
TGTGCCAGCTCACCGCAAGCGGGAGGACCGAACACCGGGGAGCTGTTTTTT
CASSPQAGGPNTGELFF
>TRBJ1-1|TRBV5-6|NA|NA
TGTGCCAGCAGCCTCCAGTCGGAAGCTTTCTTT
CASSLQSEAFF
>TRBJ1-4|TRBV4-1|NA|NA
TGCGCCAGCAGCCAAGCCGGGTCAACTAATGAAAAACTGTTTTTT
CASSQAGSTNEKLFF
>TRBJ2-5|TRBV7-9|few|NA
TGTGCCAGCAGCTTAGGGACAGCCCAAGAGACCCAGTACTTC
CASSLGTAQETQYF
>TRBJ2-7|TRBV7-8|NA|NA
TGTGCCAGCAGCTTCCAGACAGGCTCCTACGAGCAGTACTTC
CASSFQTGSYEQYF
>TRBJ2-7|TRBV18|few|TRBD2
TGTGCCAGCTCATTGAGCGGGAGCTTCTACGAGCAGTACTTC
CASSLSGSFYEQYF
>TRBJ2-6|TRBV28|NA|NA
TGTGCCAGCGAGAATGCAGGGGTAGGGGCCAACGTCCTGACTTTC
CASENAGVGANVLTF
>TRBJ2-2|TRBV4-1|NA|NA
TGCGCCAGCAGCCAAGGGAGTTCATACACCGGGGAGCTGTTTTTT
CASSQGSSYTGELFF
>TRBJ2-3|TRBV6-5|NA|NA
TGTGCCAGCAGCCTACTAGGGTGGGATACGCAGTATTTT
CASSLLGWDTQYF
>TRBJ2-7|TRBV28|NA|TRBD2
TGTGCCAGCAGAGGACTAGCTTTCTACGAGCAGTACTTC
CASRGLAFYEQYF
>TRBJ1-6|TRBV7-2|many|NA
TGTGCCAGCAGCTCACAAGGGACACAAAATAATTCACCCCTCCACTTT
CASSSQGTQNNSPLHF